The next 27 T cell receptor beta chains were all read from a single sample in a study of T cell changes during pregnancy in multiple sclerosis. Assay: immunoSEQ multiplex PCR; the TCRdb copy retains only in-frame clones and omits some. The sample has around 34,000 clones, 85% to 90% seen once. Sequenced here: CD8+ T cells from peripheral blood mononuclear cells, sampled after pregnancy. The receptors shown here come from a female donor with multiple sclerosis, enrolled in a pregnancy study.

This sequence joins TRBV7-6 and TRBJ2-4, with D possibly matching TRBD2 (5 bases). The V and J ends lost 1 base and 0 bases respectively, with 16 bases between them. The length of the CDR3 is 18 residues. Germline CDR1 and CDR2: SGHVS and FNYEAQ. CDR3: CASSLDSPGSVAKNIQYF. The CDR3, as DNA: TGTGCCAGCAGCTTAGACTCGCCGGGATCCGTAGCCAAAAACATTCAGTACTTC.

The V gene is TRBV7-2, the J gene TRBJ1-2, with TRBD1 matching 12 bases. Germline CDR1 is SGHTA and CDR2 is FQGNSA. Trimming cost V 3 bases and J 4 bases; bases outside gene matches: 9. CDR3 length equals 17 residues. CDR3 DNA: TGTGCCAGCAGCTTCGCCGGGACAGGGGGCGCTATCTATGGCTACACCTTC. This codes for CASSFAGTGGAIYGYTF.

The CDR3: CASSSRDRSF. The CDR3, as DNA: TGTGCCAGCAGCAGCCGGGACAGATCCTTT. This chain uses TRBV21-1 with TRBJ1-1; TRBD1 is taken as the D call from the table, unchecked against the DNA. TRBV21-1 is a known pseudogene. The CDR3 is 10 amino acids.

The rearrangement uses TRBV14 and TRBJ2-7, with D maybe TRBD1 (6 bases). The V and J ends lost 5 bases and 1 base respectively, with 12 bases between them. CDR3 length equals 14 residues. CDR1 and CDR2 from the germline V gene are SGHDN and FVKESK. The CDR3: CASSYGQLSYEQYF. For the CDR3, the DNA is TGTGCCAGCAGCTACGGACAGCTTTCCTACGAGCAGTACTTC. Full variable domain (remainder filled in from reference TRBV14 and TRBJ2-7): EAGVTQFPSHSVIEKGQTVTLRCDPISGHDNLYWYRRVMGKEIKFLLHFVKESKQDESGMPNNRFLAERTGGTYSTLKVQPAELEDSGVYFCASSYGQLSYEQYFGPGTRLTVT.

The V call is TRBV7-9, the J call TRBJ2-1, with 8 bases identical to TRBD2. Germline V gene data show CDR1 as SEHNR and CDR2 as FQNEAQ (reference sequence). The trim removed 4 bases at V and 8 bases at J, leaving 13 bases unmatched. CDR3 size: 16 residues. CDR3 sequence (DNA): TGTGCCAGCAGCTCATCGGGACTAGATGGCACTGATGAGCAGTTCTTC. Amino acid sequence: CASSSSGLDGTDEQFF.

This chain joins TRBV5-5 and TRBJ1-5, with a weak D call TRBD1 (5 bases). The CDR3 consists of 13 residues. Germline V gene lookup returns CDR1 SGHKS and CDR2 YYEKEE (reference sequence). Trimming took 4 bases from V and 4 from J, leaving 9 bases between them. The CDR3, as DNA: TGTGCCAGCAGCGGACACCCTAATCAGCCCCAGCATTTT. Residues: CASSGHPNQPQHF. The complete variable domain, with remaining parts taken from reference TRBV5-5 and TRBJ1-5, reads DAGVTQSPTHLIKTRGQQVTLRCSPISGHKSVSWYQQVLGQGPQFIFQYYEKEERGRGNFPDRFSARQFPNYSSELNVNALLLGDSALYLCASSGHPNQPQHFGDGTRLSIL.

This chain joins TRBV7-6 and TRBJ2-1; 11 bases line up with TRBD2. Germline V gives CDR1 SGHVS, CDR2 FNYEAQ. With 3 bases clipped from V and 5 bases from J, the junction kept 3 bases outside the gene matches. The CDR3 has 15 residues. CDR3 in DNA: TGTGCCAGCAGCTTGATAGCGGGGGGGAACAATGAGCAGTTCTTC. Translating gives CASSLIAGGNNEQFF.

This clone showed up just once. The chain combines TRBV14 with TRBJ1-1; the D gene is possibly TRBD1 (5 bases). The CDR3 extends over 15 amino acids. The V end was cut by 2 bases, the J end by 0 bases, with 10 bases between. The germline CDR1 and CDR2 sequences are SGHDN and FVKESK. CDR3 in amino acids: CASSQPGGMNTEAFF. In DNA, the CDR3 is TGTGCCAGCAGCCAACCCGGGGGTATGAACACTGAAGCTTTCTTT.

Here the CDR3 DNA reads TGTGCCAGCAGCGACGATTCGAGCGAGGCAGATACGCAGTATTTT. Encoded protein: CASSDDSSEADTQYF. The chain employs TRBV9 and TRBJ2-3; no firm D call. V lost 3 bases and J 4 bases, leaving 15 bases between the germline ends. CDR1 SGDLS and CDR2 YYNGEE come from the germline V gene. The CDR3 totals 15 residues.

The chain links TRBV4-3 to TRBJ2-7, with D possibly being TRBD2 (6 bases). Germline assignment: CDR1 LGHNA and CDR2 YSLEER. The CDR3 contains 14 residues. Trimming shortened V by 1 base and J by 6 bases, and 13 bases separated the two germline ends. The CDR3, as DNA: TGCGCCAGCAGCCAAGGGGGGGATCTGGGCGAGCAGTACTTC. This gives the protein CASSQGGDLGEQYF.

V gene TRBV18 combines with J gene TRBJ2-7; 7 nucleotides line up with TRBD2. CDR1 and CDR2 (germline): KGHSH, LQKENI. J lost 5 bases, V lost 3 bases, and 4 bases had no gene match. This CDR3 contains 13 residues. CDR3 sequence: CASSPGGLDEQYF. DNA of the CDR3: TGTGCCAGCTCACCCGGGGGGTTGGACGAGCAGTACTTC.

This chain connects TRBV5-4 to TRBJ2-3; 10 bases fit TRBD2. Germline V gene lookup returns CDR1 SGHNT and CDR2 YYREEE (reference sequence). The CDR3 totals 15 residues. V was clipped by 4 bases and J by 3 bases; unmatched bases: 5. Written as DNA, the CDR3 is TGTGCCAGCAGCCACAGGACTAGCGGAACAGATACGCAGTATTTT. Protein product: CASSHRTSGTDTQYF.

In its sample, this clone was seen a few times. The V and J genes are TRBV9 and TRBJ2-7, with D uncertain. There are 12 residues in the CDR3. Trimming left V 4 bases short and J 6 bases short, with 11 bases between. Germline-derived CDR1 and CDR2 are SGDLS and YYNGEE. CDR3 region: CASSRGASEQYF. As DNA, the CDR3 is TGTGCCAGCAGCCGCGGAGCGTCCGAGCAGTACTTC.

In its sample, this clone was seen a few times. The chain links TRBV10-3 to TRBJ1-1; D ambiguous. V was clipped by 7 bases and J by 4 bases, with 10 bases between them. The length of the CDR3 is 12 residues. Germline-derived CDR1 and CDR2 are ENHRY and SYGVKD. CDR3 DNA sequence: TGTGCCATCACCGAGGGAGGCACTGAAGCTTTCTTT. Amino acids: CAITEGGTEAFF.

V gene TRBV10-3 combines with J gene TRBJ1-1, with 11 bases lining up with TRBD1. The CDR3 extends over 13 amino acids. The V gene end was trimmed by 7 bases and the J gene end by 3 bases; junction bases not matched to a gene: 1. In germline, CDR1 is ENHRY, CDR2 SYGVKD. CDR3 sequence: CAIMGQGDTEAFF. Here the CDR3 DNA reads TGTGCCATCATGGGACAGGGGGACACTGAAGCTTTCTTT.

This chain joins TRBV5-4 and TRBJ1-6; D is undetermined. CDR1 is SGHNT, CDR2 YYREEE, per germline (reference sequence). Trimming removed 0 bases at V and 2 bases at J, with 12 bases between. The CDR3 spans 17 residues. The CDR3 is CASSLDVENPYNSPLHF. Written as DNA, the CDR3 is TGTGCCAGCAGCTTGGACGTAGAGAACCCCTATAATTCACCCCTCCACTTT.

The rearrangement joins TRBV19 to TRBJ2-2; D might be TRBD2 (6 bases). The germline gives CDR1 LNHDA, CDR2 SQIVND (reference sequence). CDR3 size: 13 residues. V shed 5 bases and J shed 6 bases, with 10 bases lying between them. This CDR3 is CASSLGGSGELFF. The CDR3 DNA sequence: TGTGCCAGTAGTCTCGGGGGATCCGGGGAGCTGTTTTTT.

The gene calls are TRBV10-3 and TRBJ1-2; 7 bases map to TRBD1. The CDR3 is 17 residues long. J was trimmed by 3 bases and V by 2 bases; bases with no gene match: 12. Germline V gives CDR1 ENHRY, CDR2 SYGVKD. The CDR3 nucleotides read TGTGCCATCAGTGAGACCGCGACGACAGGGTCCTACTATGGCTACACCTTC. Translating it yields CAISETATTGSYYGYTF.

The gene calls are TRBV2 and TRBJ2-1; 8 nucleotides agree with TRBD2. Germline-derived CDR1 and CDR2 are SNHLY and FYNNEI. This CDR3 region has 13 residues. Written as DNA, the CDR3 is TGTGTCGTAGGACTAGCACTGAACCCTGAGCAGTTCTTC. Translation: CVVGLALNPEQFF.

Written as DNA, the CDR3 is TGTGCCAGCAGTGATTCAGGGACTAACACCGGGGAGCTGTTTTTT. Its protein is CASSDSGTNTGELFF. V gene TRBV6-4 combines with J gene TRBJ2-2; weak D call: TRBD2 (6 bases). Trimming left V 3 bases short and J 2 bases short, with 10 bases between. This CDR3 has 15 amino acids. Germline V gene lookup returns CDR1 MRHNA and CDR2 SNTAGT.

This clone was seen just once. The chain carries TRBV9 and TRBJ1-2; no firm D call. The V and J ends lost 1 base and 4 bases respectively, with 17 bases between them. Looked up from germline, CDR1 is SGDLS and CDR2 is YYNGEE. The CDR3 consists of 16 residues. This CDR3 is CASSVPRSAGTYGYTF. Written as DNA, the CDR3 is TGTGCCAGCAGCGTACCCAGATCTGCGGGTACCTATGGCTACACCTTC. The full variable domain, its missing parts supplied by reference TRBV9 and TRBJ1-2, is DSGVTQTPKHLITATGQRVTLRCSPRSGDLSVYWYQQSLDQGLQFLIQYYNGEERAKGNILERFSAQQFPDLHSELNLSSLELGDSALYFCASSVPRSAGTYGYTFGSGTRLTVV.

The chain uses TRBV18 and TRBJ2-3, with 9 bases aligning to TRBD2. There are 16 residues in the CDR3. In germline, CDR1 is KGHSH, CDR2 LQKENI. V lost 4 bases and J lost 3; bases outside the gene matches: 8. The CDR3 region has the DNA TGTGCCAGCTCACAGACAGCGGGGGGCGAGACAGATACGCAGTATTTT. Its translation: CASSQTAGGETDTQYF.

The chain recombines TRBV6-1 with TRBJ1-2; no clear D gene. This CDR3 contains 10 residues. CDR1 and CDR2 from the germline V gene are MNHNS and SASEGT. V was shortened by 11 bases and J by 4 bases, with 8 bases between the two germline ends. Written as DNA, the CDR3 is TGTGCCGCACTCTTCTATGGCTACACCTTC. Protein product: CAALFYGYTF.

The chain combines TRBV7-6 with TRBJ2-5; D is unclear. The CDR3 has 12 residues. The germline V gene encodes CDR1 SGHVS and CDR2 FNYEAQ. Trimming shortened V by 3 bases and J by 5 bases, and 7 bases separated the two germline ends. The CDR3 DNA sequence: TGTGCCAGCAGCTTTCTTAGCGAGACCCAGTACTTC. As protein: CASSFLSETQYF.

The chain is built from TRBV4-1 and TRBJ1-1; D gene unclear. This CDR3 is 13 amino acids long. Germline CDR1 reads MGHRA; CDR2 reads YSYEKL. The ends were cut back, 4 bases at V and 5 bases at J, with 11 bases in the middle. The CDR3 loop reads CASSPRVYTEAFF. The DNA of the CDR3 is TGCGCCAGCAGCCCCCGAGTTTATACTGAAGCTTTCTTT.

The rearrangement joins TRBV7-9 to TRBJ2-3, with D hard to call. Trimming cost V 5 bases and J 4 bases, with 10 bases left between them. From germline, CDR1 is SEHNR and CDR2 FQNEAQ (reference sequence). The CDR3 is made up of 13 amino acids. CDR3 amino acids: CASSPASADTQYF. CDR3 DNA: TGTGCCAGCAGCCCAGCGTCGGCAGATACGCAGTATTTT.

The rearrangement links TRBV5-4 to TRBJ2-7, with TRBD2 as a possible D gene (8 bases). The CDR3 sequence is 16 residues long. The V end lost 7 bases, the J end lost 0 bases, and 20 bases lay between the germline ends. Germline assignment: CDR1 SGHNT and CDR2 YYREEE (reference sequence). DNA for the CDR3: TGTGCCAGCTCGGGGGGGCAGGGGGGGAGCTCCTACGAGCAGTACTTC. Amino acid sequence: CASSGGQGGSSYEQYF.